This T cell receptor beta chain was sequenced in a study of beta chain features in type 1 diabetes. Whole-study context: Healthy donors, compared against patients, showed similar age, gender and cell yields.

V shed 7 bases and J shed 9 bases, with 10 bases lying between them. CDR3 size: 10 residues. The V gene's germline CDR1 is DFQATT and CDR2 SNEGSKA (reference sequence). Expressed TCRB transcripts were sequenced because the isolated RNA had all been reverse transcribed beforehand. Sequenced naive, central memory and regulatory T cell samples produced an average of about 3.6 million reads. Using immunoSEQ multiplex PCR, the repertoire was profiled, and TCRdb retains in-frame clones only, with some absent. The data contain 500,000 to 800,000 clones, around 12% of them seen just once; the ten biggest clones take up more than 0.09%. This clone has a handful of counts. Its cognate antigen is unknown. Regarding the study as a whole: Among all four CD4+ subsets, Type 1 diabetes patients had TCRB CDR3s that were moderately but significantly shorter.

The receptor was isolated from a man aged 25-45 years with type 1 diabetes. Sequencing input: naive CD4+ T cells from blood. The V call is TRBV20-1, the J call TRBJ2-1; D uncertain. CDR3 nucleotide sequence: TGCAGTGTTCCCGCGACTGAGCAGTTCTTC. Amino acid sequence: CSVPATEQFF.